The sequence of this T cell receptor beta chain was determined in a study of blood T cell repertoires in COVID-19. Study-level background: Acute and convalescent COVID-19 specimens originated in the United States, Italy and Spain. Nucleic acid was either cDNA or gDNA, and it came from T cells, B-cell-depleted T cells, or PBMCs.

As originally analysed: Estimated nucleated cell counts came from reference gene primer amplification. The protocol was immunoSEQ multiplex PCR, while the TCRdb copy is restricted to in-frame clones and leaves out a portion. From that table come the V and J calls and clone size; the DNA was used to work out D and trimming. The sample consists of over 35,000 clones, around four fifths of them appearing once. The ends lost 0 bases at V and 4 bases at J; junction bases unmatched: 8. This CDR3 has 18 residues. CDR1 and CDR2 from the germline V gene are LGHNA and YNFKEQ. The sample holds a few counts of this clone.

This receptor was taken from a human donor in a cohort sampled during active COVID-19. The V call is TRBV4-2, the J call TRBJ2-5; 13 bases fit TRBD2. Material for sequencing was peripheral blood. CDR3: CASSQDLGLAGYGETQYF. For the CDR3, the DNA is TGTGCCAGCAGCCAAGACCTGGGACTAGCGGGGTACGGAGAGACCCAGTACTTC.